This TCR beta chain was sequenced during a study of T cell changes during pregnancy in multiple sclerosis. The CDR3 is made up of 16 amino acids. Trimming cost V 0 bases and J 0 bases, with 11 bases left between them. Looked up from germline, CDR1 is SGHNT and CDR2 is YYREEE (reference sequence). This table comes from immunoSEQ multiplex PCR, and its TCRdb copy is limited to in-frame clones, with some not included. This sample has fewer than 85,000 clones, with about 95% found just once. The input for sequencing was peripheral blood, taken in the second trimester of pregnancy. The chain couples TRBV5-4 to TRBJ2-3; tentative D call: TRBD1 (5 bases). The sequence came from a female donor with multiple sclerosis, enrolled in a pregnancy study. CDR3 sequence (DNA): TGTGCCAGCAGCTTGGAAGTACAGGTTAGCACAGATACGCAGTATTTT. Encoded protein: CASSLEVQVSTDTQYF.